The 4 T cell receptor beta chains presented below share a single source sample, sequenced in a study of blood T cell repertoires in COVID-19. TCRdb's copy holds only in-frame clones and misses some; the assay was immunoSEQ multiplex PCR. Of roughly 180,000 clones detected, approximately 84% appear once; the ten largest clones hold around 5.1%. Sample: PBMCs or T cells enriched from blood (not recorded which). Every receptor here comes from a woman in her thirties or forties with acute COVID-19.

The rearrangement links TRBV18 to TRBJ2-1, with 14 bases matching TRBD2. Trimming took 5 bases from V and 5 from J; bases not matched to a gene: 8. The CDR3 has 17 amino acids. CDR1 and CDR2 from the germline V gene are KGHSH and LQKENI. CDR3 in DNA: TGTGCCAGCTCAGCGGTGACTAGCGGGAGGGCCAACAATGAGCAGTTCTTC. Amino acids: CASSAVTSGRANNEQFF.

The genes are TRBV27 and TRBJ2-7, with D possibly matching TRBD2 (6 bases). CDR1 and CDR2 from the germline V gene are MNHEY and SMNVEV (reference sequence). The CDR3 loop spans 15 amino acids. The V gene lost 4 bases and the J gene lost 1 base, with 14 bases spanning the gap. CDR3 bases: TGTGCCAGCAGTTCTTTCCCGGGACTTTCCTACGAGCAGTACTTC. Translated, it gives CASSSFPGLSYEQYF.

A single count supports this clone. The chain links TRBV5-1 to TRBJ2-7, with 13 positions matching TRBD2. The trim removed 3 bases at V and 7 bases at J, leaving 13 bases unmatched. The CDR3 extends over 17 amino acids. Germline-derived CDR1 and CDR2 are SGHRS and YFSETQ. DNA for the CDR3: TGCGCCAGCAGCTGGAACGGACTAGCGGGAGCCATTGGGGAGCAGTACTTC. It codes for CASSWNGLAGAIGEQYF.

The rearrangement uses TRBV7-9 and TRBJ1-1, with D maybe TRBD1 (6 bases). V was trimmed by 0 bases and J by 1 base, leaving 6 bases between them. This CDR3 contains 14 residues. The germline CDR1 and CDR2 sequences are SEHNR and FQNEAQ (reference sequence). The CDR3 region has the DNA TGTGCCAGCAGCTTAGCAGGGGGGAACACTGAAGCTTTCTTT. Its protein product is CASSLAGGNTEAFF. The whole variable domain, filled in from reference TRBV7-9 and TRBJ1-1, reads DTGVSQNPRHKITKRGQNVTFRCDPISEHNRLYWYRQTLGQGPEFLTYFQNEAQLEKSRLLSDRFSAERPKGSFSTLEIQRTEQGDSAMYLCASSLAGGNTEAFFGQGTRLTVV.